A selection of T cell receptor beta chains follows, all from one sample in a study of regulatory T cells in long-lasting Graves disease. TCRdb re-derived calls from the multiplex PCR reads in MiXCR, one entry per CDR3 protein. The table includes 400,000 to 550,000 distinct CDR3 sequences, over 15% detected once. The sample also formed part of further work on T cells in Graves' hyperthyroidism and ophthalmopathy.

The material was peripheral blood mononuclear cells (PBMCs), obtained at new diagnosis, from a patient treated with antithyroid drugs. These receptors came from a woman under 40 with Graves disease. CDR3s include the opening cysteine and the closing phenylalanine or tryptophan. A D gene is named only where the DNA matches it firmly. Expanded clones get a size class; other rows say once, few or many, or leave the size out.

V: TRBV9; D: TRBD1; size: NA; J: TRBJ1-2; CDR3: CASSVYSGTGENYGYTF; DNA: TGTGCCAGCAGCGTCTATTCCGGGACAGGGGAGAACTATGGCTACACCTTC
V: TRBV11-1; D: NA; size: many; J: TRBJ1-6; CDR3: CASSNTNLDQTSGASPLHF; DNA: TGTGCCAGCAGCAATACGAATCTGGACCAAACGAGTGGGGCTTCACCCCTCCACTTT
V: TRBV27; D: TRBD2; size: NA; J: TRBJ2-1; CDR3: CASGRPSSAGRDNEQFF; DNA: TGTGCCTCCGGCAGACCCTCTTCAGCGGGAAGGGACAATGAGCAGTTCTTC
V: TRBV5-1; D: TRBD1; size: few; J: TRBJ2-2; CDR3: CASSLTGGKAGELFF; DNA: TGCGCCAGCAGCTTGACAGGGGGCAAGGCCGGGGAGCTGTTTTTT
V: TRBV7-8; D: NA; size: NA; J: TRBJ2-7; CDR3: CASSLETRSSYEQYF; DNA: TGTGCCAGCAGCTTAGAGACTAGAAGCTCCTACGAGCAGTACTTC
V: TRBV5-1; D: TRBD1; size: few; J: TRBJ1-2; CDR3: CATGPPDRGYGYTF; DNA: TGCGCCACCGGGCCCCCCGACAGGGGTTATGGCTACACCTTC
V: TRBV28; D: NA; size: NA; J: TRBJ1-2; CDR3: CASSLGAGAGLANGYTF; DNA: TGTGCCAGCAGTTTGGGAGCGGGGGCAGGCCTTGCTAATGGCTACACCTTC
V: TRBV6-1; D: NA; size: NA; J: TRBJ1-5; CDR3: CASRSITGFSNQPQHF; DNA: TGTGCCAGCAGATCGATTACAGGATTTAGCAATCAGCCCCAGCATTTT
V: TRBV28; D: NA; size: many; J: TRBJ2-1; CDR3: CASRASYNEQFF; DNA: TGTGCCAGCAGGGCTTCCTACAATGAGCAGTTCTTC
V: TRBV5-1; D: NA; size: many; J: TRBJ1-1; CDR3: CASSFGENTEAFF; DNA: TGCGCCAGCAGCTTCGGGGAGAACACTGAAGCTTTCTTT